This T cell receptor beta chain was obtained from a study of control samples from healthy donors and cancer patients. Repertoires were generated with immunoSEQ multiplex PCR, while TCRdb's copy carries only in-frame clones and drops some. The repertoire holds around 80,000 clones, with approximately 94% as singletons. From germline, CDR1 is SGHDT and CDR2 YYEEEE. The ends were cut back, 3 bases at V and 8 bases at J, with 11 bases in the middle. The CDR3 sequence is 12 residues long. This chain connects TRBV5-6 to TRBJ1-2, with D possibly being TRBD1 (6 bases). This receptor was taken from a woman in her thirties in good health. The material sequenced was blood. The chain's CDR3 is CASSYGTMGYTF. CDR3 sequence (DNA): TGTGCCAGCAGCTACGGGACAATGGGCTACACCTTC.